This T cell receptor (beta chain) appears in the sequencing data of a study of control samples from healthy donors and cancer patients. This table comes from immunoSEQ multiplex PCR, and its TCRdb copy is limited to in-frame clones, with some not included. The table has 100,000 to 150,000 clones, under 90% seen once. Germline-derived CDR1 and CDR2 are DFQATT and SNEGSKA (reference sequence). CDR3 length: 18 amino acids. The ends lost 3 bases at V and 0 bases at J; junction bases unmatched: 13. The sequencing sample was made of PBMCs. The chain uses TRBV20-1 and TRBJ2-7; TRBD2 agrees at 11 bases. The source is a man in his forties or fifties with head and neck cancer. CDR3 in amino acids: CSASVGLAGRGSSYEQYF. The CDR3 DNA is TGCAGTGCTAGTGTAGGACTAGCGGGTCGGGGAAGCTCCTACGAGCAGTACTTC.